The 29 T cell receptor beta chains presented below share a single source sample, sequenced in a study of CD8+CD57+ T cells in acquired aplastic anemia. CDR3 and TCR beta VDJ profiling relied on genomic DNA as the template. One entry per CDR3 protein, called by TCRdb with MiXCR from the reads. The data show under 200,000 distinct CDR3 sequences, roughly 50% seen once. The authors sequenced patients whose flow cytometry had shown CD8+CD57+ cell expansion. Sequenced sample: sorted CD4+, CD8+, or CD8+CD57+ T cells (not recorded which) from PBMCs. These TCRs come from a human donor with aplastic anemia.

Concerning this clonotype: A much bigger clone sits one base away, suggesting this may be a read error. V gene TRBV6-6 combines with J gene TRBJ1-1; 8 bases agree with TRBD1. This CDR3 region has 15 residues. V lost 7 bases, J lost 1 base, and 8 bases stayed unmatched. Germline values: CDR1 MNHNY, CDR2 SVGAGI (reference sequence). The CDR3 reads CASIKRGTGNTEAFF. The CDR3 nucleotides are TGTGCCAGCATCAAAAGGGGGACAGGGAACACTGAAGCTTTCTTT.

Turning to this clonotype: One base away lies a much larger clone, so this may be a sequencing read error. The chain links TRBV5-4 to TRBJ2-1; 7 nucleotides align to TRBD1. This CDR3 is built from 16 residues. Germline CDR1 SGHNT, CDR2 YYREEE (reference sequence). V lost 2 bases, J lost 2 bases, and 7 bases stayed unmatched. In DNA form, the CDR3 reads TGTGCCAGCAGCTTCGGGACAGCCAGCCCCTACAATGAGCAGTTCTTC. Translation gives CASSFGTASPYNEQFF.

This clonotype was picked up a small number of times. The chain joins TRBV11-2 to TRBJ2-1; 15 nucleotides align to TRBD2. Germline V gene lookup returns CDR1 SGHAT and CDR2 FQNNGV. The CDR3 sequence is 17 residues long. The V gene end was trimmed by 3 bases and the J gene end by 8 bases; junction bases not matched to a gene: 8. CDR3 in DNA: TGTGCCAGCAGCTTCCACGGACTAGCGGGGGGGCAGCATGAGCAGTTCTTC. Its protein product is CASSFHGLAGGQHEQFF. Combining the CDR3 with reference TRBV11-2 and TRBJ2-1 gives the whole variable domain EAGVAQSPRYKIIEKRQSVAFWCNPISGHATLYWYQQILGQGPKLLIQFQNNGVVDDSQLPKDRFSAERLKGVDSTLKIQPAKLEDSAVYLCASSFHGLAGGQHEQFFGPGTRLTVL.

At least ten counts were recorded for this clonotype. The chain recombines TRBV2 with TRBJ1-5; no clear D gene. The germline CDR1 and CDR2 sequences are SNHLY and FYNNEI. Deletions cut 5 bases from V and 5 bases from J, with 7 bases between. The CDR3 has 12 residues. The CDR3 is CASSSGYQPQHF. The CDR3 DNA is TGTGCCAGCAGTAGCGGGTATCAGCCCCAGCATTTT.

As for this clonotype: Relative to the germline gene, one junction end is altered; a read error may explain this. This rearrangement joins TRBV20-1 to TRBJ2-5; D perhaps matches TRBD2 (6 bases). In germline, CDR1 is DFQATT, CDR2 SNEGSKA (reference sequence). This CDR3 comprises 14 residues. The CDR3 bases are TGCAGCGCTAGAGCGGGCAGCGCGCAAGAGACCCGGTACTTC. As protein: CSARAGSAQETRYF.

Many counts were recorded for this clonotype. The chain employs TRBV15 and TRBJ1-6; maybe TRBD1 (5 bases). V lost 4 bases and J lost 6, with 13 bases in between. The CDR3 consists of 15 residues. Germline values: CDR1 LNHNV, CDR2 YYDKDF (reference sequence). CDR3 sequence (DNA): TGTGCCACCAGCACACTCCATGGGGGTAATTCACCCCTCCACTTT. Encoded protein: CATSTLHGGNSPLHF.

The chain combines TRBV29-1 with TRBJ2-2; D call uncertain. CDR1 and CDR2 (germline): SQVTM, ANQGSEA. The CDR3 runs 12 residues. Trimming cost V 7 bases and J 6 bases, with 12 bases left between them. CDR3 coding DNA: TGCAGCGGCTCTCGAGCTCCCGGGGAGCTGTTTTTT. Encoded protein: CSGSRAPGELFF.

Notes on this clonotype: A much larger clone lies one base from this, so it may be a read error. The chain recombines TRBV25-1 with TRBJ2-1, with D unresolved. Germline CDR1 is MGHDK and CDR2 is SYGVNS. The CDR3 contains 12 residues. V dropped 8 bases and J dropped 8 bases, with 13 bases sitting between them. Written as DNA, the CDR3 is TGTGCCAGCCGCCCAAGGAACGATGAGCAGTTCTTC. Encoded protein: CASRPRNDEQFF.

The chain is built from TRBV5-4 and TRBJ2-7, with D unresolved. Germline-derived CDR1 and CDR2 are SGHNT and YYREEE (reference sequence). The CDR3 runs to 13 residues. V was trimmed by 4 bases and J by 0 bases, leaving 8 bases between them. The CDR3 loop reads CASSTDFSYEQYF. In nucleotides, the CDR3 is TGTGCCAGCAGCACCGACTTCTCCTACGAGCAGTACTTC.

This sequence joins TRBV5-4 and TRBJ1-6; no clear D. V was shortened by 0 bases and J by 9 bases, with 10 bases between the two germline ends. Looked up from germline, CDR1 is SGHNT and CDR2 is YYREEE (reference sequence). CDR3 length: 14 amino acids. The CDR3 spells CASSLGPGGSPLHF. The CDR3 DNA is TGTGCCAGCAGCTTGGGTCCCGGTGGTTCACCCCTCCACTTT. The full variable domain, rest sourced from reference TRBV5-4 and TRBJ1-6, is ETGVTQSPTHLIKTRGQQVTLRCSSQSGHNTVSWYQQALGQGPQFIFQYYREEENGRGNFPPRFSGLQFPNYSSELNVNALELDDSALYLCASSLGPGGSPLHFGNGTRLTVT.

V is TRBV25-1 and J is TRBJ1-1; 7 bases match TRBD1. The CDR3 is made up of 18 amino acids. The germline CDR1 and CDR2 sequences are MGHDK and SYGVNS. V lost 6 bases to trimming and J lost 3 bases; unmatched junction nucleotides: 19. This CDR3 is CASRTNRGKGTSYTEAFF. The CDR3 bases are TGTGCCAGCAGAACGAACAGGGGAAAAGGGACCTCGTACACTGAAGCTTTCTTT.

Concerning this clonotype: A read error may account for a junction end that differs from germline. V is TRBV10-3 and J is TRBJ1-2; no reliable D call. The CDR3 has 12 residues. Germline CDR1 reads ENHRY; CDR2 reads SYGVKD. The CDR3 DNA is TGTGCCATCGGTGAGGATCCTTATGGCTACACCTTC. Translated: CAIGEDPYGYTF.

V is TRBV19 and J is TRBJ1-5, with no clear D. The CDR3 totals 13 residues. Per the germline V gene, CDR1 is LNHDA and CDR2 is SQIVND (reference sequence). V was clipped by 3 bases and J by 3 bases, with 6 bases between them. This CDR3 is CASSIASNQPQHF. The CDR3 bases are TGTGCCAGTAGTATCGCTTCCAATCAGCCCCAGCATTTT.

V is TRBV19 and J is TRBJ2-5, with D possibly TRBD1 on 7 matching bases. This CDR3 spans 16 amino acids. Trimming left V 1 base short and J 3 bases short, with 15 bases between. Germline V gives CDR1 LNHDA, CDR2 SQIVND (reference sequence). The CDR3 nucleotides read TGTGCCAGTAGTATAGGTTGGACAGGACTAAAAGAGACCCAGTACTTC. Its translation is CASSIGWTGLKETQYF.

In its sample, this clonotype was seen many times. DNA for the CDR3: TGTGCCACCAGCAGAGGCGGGAGGGCCGAGAATACGCAGTATTTT. This codes for CATSRGGRAENTQYF. This chain uses TRBV15 with TRBJ2-3; 9 bases align to TRBD2. Germline CDR1 LNHNV, CDR2 YYDKDF (reference sequence). This CDR3 is 15 amino acids long. After removal of 1 base from V and 7 bases from J, the junction contained 6 bases not matched to a gene. The full variable domain, completed using reference TRBV15 and TRBJ2-3, is DAMVIQNPRYQVTQFGKPVTLSCSQTLNHNVMYWYQQKSSQAPKLLFHYYDKDFNNEADTPDNFQSRRPNTSFCFLDIRSPGLGDTAMYLCATSRGGRAENTQYFGPGTRLTVL.

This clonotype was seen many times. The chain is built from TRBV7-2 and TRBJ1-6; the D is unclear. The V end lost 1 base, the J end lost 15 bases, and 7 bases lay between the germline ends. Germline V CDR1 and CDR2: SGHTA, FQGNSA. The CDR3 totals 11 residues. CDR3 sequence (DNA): TGTGCCAGCAGCTTAGACAGTCTCCTCCACTTT. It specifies CASSLDSLLHF. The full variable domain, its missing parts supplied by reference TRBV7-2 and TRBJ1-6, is GAGVSQSPSNKVTEKGKDVELRCDPISGHTALYWYRQSLGQGLEFLIYFQGNSAPDKSGLPSDRFSAERTGGSVSTLTIQRTQQEDSAVYLCASSLDSLLHFGNGTRLTVT.

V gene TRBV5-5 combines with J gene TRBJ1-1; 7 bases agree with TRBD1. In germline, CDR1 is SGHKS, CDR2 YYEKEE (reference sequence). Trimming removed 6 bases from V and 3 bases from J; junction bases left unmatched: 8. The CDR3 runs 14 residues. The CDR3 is CASTNQGEDTEAFF. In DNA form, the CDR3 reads TGTGCCAGCACCAACCAGGGGGAGGACACTGAAGCTTTCTTT. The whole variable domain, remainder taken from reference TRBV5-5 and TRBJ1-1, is DAGVTQSPTHLIKTRGQQVTLRCSPISGHKSVSWYQQVLGQGPQFIFQYYEKEERGRGNFPDRFSARQFPNYSSELNVNALLLGDSALYLCASTNQGEDTEAFFGQGTRLTVV.

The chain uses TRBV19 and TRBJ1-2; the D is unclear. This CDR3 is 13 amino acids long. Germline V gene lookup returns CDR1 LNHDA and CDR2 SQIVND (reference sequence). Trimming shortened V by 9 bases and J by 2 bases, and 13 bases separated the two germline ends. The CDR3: CASCMDRNYGYTF. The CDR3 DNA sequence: TGTGCCAGCTGTATGGATCGAAACTATGGCTACACCTTC.

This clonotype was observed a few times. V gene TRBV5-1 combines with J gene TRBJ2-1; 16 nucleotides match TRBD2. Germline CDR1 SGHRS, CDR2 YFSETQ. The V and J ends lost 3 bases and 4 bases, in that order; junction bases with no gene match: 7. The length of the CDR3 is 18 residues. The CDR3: CASSSGTSGRGPYNEQFF. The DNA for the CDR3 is TGCGCCAGCAGCTCCGGGACTAGCGGGAGGGGGCCTTACAATGAGCAGTTCTTC.

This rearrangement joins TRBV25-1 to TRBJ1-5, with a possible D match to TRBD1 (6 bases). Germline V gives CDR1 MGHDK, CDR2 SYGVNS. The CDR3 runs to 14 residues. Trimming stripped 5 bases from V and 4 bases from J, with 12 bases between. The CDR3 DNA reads TGTGCCAGCAGTACTACAGGGTCGAATCAGCCCCAGCATTTT. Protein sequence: CASSTTGSNQPQHF.

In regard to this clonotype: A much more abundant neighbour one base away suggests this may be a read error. CDR3 sequence (DNA): TGTGCCAGCAGCTCCCGGAGAGACATGGAAGTGGATGGCTACACCTTC. Protein: CASSSRRDMEVDGYTF. The chain couples TRBV5-5 to TRBJ1-2; no reliable D call. CDR3 length equals 16 residues. The V end was cut by 3 bases, the J end by 6 bases, with 21 bases between. Germline V gives CDR1 SGHKS, CDR2 YYEKEE (reference sequence).

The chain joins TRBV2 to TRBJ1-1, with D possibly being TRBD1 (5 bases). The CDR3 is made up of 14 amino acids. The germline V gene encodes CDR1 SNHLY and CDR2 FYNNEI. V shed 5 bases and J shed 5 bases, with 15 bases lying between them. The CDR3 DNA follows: TGTGCCAGCAGTAGCAGGGTTCTATGGACTGAAGCTTTCTTT. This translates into CASSSRVLWTEAFF.

The CDR3 is CASSEGGQGAYEQYF. The CDR3 nucleotides read TGTGCCAGCAGTGAGGGGGGACAGGGAGCCTACGAGCAGTACTTC. This sequence joins TRBV2 and TRBJ2-7; 9 positions agree with TRBD1. Trimming at V came to 3 bases and at J to 2 bases, leaving 5 bases not matched to a gene. The CDR3 totals 15 residues. Germline V gene sequence: CDR1 SNHLY, CDR2 FYNNEI.

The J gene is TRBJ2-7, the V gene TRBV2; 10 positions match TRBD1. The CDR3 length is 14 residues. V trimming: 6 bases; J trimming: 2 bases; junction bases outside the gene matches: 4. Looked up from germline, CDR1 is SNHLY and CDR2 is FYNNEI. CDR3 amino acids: CASSRDRGPYEQYF. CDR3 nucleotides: TGTGCCAGCAGCAGGGACAGGGGCCCCTACGAGCAGTACTTC.

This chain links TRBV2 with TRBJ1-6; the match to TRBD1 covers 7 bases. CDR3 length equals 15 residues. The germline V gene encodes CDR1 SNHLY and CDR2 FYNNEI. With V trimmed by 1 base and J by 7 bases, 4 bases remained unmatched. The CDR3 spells CASSEEGTVNSPLHF. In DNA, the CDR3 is TGTGCCAGCAGTGAAGAAGGGACAGTAAATTCACCCCTCCACTTT.

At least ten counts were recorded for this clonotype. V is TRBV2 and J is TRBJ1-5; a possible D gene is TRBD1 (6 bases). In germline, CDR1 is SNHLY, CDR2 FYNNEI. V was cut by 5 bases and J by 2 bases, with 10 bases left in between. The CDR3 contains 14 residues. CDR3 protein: CASSIRGGNQPQHF. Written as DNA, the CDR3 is TGTGCCAGCAGTATCAGGGGTGGCAATCAGCCCCAGCATTTT. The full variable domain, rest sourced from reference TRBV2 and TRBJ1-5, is EPEVTQTPSHQVTQMGQEVILRCVPISNHLYFYWYRQILGQKVEFLVSFYNNEISEKSEIFDDQFSVERPDGSNFTLKIRSTKLEDSAMYFCASSIRGGNQPQHFGDGTRLSIL.

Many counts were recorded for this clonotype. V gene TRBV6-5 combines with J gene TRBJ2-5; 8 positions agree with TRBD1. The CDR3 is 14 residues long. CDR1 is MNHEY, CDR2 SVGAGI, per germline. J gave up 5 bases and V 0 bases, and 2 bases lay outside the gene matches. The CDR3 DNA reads TGTGCCAGCAGTTACTCCGACAGGGGCGAGACCCAGTACTTC. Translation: CASSYSDRGETQYF.

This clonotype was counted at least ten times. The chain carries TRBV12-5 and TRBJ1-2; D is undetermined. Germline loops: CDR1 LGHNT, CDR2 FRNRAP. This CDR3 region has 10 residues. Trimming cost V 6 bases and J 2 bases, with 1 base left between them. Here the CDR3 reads CASGNYGYTF. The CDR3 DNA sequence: TGTGCTAGTGGGAACTATGGCTACACCTTC.

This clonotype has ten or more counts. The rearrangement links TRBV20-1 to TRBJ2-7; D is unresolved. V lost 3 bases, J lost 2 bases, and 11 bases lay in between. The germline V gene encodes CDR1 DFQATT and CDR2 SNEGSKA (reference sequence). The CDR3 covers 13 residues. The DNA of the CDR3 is TGCAGTGCTAGTCATTCCCCAGCCTACGAGCAGTACTTC. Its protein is CSASHSPAYEQYF.